This TCR beta chain was recovered during a study of blood T cell repertoires in COVID-19. At the level of the study: The United States, Italy and Spain provided the acute and convalescent COVID-19 samples. T cells, B-cell-depleted T cells, or PBMCs provided the cDNA or gDNA that served as material.

In the original processing: Amplification of reference gene primers was used by the study to estimate nucleated cell counts. Clones were read by immunoSEQ multiplex PCR, and TCRdb kept only the in-frame ones, dropping some. Clone size and the V and J calls come from that table; the DNA yielded D and trimming. Here the sample spans about 180,000 clones, about 84% being singletons. Recruited during active infection, patients (from Seattle) were subsequently followed longitudinally. The sample taken for sequencing was peripheral blood. The TCR originated in a person aged 65 to 85 with COVID-19, enrolled during active disease.

CDR3 bases: TGTGCCAGCAGCTTGGGCAGGGCCGCCGGGGAGCTGTTTTTT. As protein: CASSLGRAAGELFF. This chain uses TRBV5-4 with TRBJ2-2; weak D call: TRBD1 (5 bases). CDR1 and CDR2 (germline): SGHNT, YYREEE (reference sequence). This CDR3 is built from 14 residues. With 0 bases removed from V and 6 bases from J, the gap between germline ends came to 9 bases.